The present T cell receptor (beta chain) was sequenced within a study of cytomegalovirus exposure and HLA in healthy donors. Study overall: T cells numbering around 180 million yielded some 120 million unique TCR beta sequences in an earlier analysis.

Primers for the PCR totalled 60 Vbeta and 13 Jbeta. Here immunoSEQ multiplex PCR was the method, and the copy in TCRdb shows in-frame clones only, minus some. The data contain approximately 120,000 clones, over 60% of them seen just once; the ten biggest clones take up 6.3%. This TCR came from a woman in her forties in good health and CMV-seronegative. Sequencing was carried out using PBMCs.

CDR3 loop: CALRSATGTEAFF. The CDR3 DNA reads TGTGCGCTAAGAAGCGCCACGGGGACTGAAGCTTTCTTT. The V and J genes are TRBV19 and TRBJ1-1; D not resolved. Germline V CDR1 and CDR2: LNHDA, SQIVND (reference sequence). The CDR3 extends over 13 amino acids.